Below, 10 T cell receptor beta chains from the same sample are listed, as sequenced in a study of cytomegalovirus exposure and HLA in healthy donors. Repertoires were generated with immunoSEQ multiplex PCR, while TCRdb's copy carries only in-frame clones and drops some. The top ten hold around 3.5% of the sample, which has some 79,000 clones, just under 95% seen once. The sequenced sample consisted of PBMCs. The receptors were gathered from a woman younger than 35 in good health and CMV-seropositive.

This sequence joins TRBV15 and TRBJ1-5; D unclear. V gave up 2 bases and J gave up 0 bases, with 5 bases separating them. The germline V gene encodes CDR1 LNHNV and CDR2 YYDKDF (reference sequence). This CDR3 region has 14 residues. CDR3 amino acids: CATSRRSSNQPQHF. The CDR3 DNA reads as TGTGCCACCAGCAGAAGGAGTAGCAATCAGCCCCAGCATTTT.

A note on this clone: Additional DNA sequences in this sample encode the identical CDR3. This chain links TRBV4-2 with TRBJ2-1; a possible D gene is TRBD2 (5 bases). Trimming left V 0 bases short and J 5 bases short, with 14 bases between. The germline V gene encodes CDR1 LGHNA and CDR2 YNFKEQ. This CDR3 contains 16 residues. CDR3 sequence: CASSQDTLAGNNEQFF. As DNA, the CDR3 is TGTGCCAGCAGCCAAGATACCCTAGCTGGCAACAATGAGCAGTTCTTC.

V is TRBV7-6 and J is TRBJ1-6; 7 bases fit TRBD1. With V trimmed by 0 bases and J by 9 bases, 11 bases remained unmatched. Germline lookup yields CDR1 SGHVS and CDR2 FNYEAQ. CDR3 length: 17 residues. The CDR3 protein is CASSLAGDRLPGSPLHF. For the CDR3, the DNA is TGTGCCAGCAGCTTAGCGGGGGACAGATTACCAGGTTCACCCCTCCACTTT. The full variable domain, completed using reference TRBV7-6 and TRBJ1-6, is GAGVSQSPRYKVTKRGQDVALRCDPISGHVSLYWYRQALGQGPEFLTYFNYEAQQDKSGLPNDRFSAERPEGSISTLTIQRTEQRDSAMYRCASSLAGDRLPGSPLHFGNGTRLTVT.

The chain has TRBV6-5 and TRBJ1-5; tentatively, D is TRBD1 (6 bases). V dropped 5 bases and J dropped 4 bases, with 15 bases sitting between them. This CDR3 comprises 15 residues. Germline V gene sequence: CDR1 MNHEY, CDR2 SVGAGI. The CDR3 bases are TGTGCCAGCAGTACGACAGGTCGAAGAAATCAGCCCCAGCATTTT. Translated, it gives CASSTTGRRNQPQHF.

This chain connects TRBV5-6 to TRBJ1-4, with 7 bases that match TRBD1. J gave up 0 bases and V 9 bases, and 11 bases lay outside the gene matches. The CDR3 is made up of 16 amino acids. From germline, CDR1 is SGHDT and CDR2 YYEEEE. The CDR3 DNA sequence: TGTGCCATCACGAAGAGACAGGGAACAACTAATGAAAAACTGTTTTTT. Protein: CAITKRQGTTNEKLFF.

The rearrangement uses TRBV18 and TRBJ1-3; perhaps TRBD1 as D (5 bases). Germline values: CDR1 KGHSH, CDR2 LQKENI. V gave up 3 bases and J gave up 0 bases, with 21 bases separating them. This CDR3 comprises 19 residues. CDR3 in amino acids: CASSPRALETATSGNTIYF. As DNA, the CDR3 is TGTGCCAGCTCACCTCGGGCCTTAGAGACAGCGACCTCTGGAAACACCATATATTTT.

The chain carries TRBV7-9 and TRBJ1-5, with a weak D call TRBD1 (5 bases). Deletions cut 5 bases from V and 7 bases from J, with 21 bases between. Germline CDR1 is SEHNR and CDR2 is FQNEAQ (reference sequence). This CDR3 comprises 16 residues. CDR3 DNA: TGTGCCAGCAGCCTCACGGGTTGGGGGGAGGACCAGCCCCAGCATTTT. Protein: CASSLTGWGEDQPQHF.

The V and J genes are TRBV5-5 and TRBJ1-6; 8 bases agree with TRBD1. The CDR3 covers 16 residues. CDR1 is SGHKS, CDR2 YYEKEE, per germline (reference sequence). The trim removed 5 bases at V and 9 bases at J, leaving 13 bases unmatched. CDR3 in amino acids: CASSLTQTGAGSPLHF. The CDR3 coding sequence is TGTGCCAGCAGTTTAACCCAGACAGGGGCAGGTTCACCCCTCCACTTT.

The CDR3 DNA reads TGTGCCAGCAGCCCACGACTAGCGGGGACCTACGAGCAGTACTTC. Encoded protein: CASSPRLAGTYEQYF. V is TRBV11-2 and J is TRBJ2-7, with 11 bases identical to TRBD2. The CDR3 consists of 15 residues. Germline loops: CDR1 SGHAT, CDR2 FQNNGV. J was trimmed by 2 bases and V by 5 bases; bases with no gene match: 5. Full variable domain (outside the CDR3, taken from reference TRBV11-2 and TRBJ2-7): EAGVAQSPRYKIIEKRQSVAFWCNPISGHATLYWYQQILGQGPKLLIQFQNNGVVDDSQLPKDRFSAERLKGVDSTLKIQPAKLEDSAVYLCASSPRLAGTYEQYFGPGTRLTVT.

The chain joins TRBV6-5 to TRBJ1-1, with D possibly TRBD1 on 5 matching bases. V was trimmed by 3 bases and J by 11 bases, leaving 10 bases between them. Germline V gene data show CDR1 as MNHEY and CDR2 as SVGAGI. The CDR3 length is 11 residues. CDR3 region: CASSYGRVAFF. Here the CDR3 DNA reads TGTGCCAGCAGTTATGGCAGGGTGGCTTTCTTT.